The 28 T cell receptor beta chains reported below all come from one sample, sequenced in a study of blood T cell repertoires in COVID-19. This table comes from immunoSEQ multiplex PCR, and its TCRdb copy is limited to in-frame clones, with some not included. Seen here are about 210,000 clones, about 91% observed once, and the top ten hold about 5%. The material sequenced was peripheral blood. The receptor source for this set is a woman in her forties with acute or convalescent COVID-19.

This chain joins TRBV28 and TRBJ1-2, with D perhaps matching TRBD1 (6 bases). Germline CDR1 reads MDHEN; CDR2 reads SYDVKM. The CDR3 runs to 14 residues. V was cut by 2 bases and J by 4 bases, with 11 bases left in between. In DNA form, the CDR3 reads TGTGCCAGCAGTTTAGGACAGTGGGGCTATGGCTACACCTTC. It encodes CASSLGQWGYGYTF.

This chain joins TRBV6-2 or TRBV6-3 and TRBJ2-1; D is perhaps TRBD2 (6 bases). The CDR3 is made up of 17 amino acids. V was pared by 2 bases and J by 3 bases, with 17 bases between. The germline CDR1 and CDR2 sequences are MNHEY and SVGEGT. CDR3 sequence (DNA): TGTGCCAGCAGTTACCCCAGTGGGGGGTTCTACTACAATGAGCAGTTCTTC. As protein: CASSYPSGGFYYNEQFF.

V gene TRBV5-6 combines with J gene TRBJ2-7, with 8 bases aligning to TRBD1. The germline CDR1 and CDR2 sequences are SGHDT and YYEEEE. CDR3 size: 15 residues. V trimming: 3 bases; J trimming: 1 base; junction bases outside the gene matches: 6. The CDR3 loop is CASSSWGTGSYEQYV. The CDR3 bases are TGTGCCAGCAGCTCTTGGGGGACAGGATCCTACGAGCAGTACGTC.

The rearrangement uses TRBV6-2 or TRBV6-3 and TRBJ1-2; no clear D gene. CDR3 size: 15 residues. V lost 5 bases and J 0 bases, leaving 13 bases between the germline ends. Germline V gene lookup returns CDR1 MNHEY and CDR2 SVGEGT. Here the CDR3 reads CASSKYSSANYGYTF. The CDR3 DNA sequence: TGTGCCAGCAGTAAATATAGTAGCGCTAACTATGGCTACACCTTC.

The rearrangement uses TRBV10-1 and TRBJ1-4; perhaps TRBD1 as D (5 bases). There are 14 residues in the CDR3. The germline V gene encodes CDR1 WNHNN and CDR2 SYGVQD (reference sequence). Trimming left V 2 bases short and J 3 bases short, with 7 bases between. Here the CDR3 reads CASSEETANEKLFF. CDR3 DNA sequence: TGCGCCAGCAGTGAGGAGACAGCTAATGAAAAACTGTTTTTT.

V usage is TRBV18 and J usage is TRBJ1-2; 8 bases are a match to TRBD1. The CDR3 length is 17 residues. Germline CDR1 is KGHSH and CDR2 is LQKENI. Losses at the gene ends were 3 bases for V and 3 bases for J; bases not matched to a gene: 12. The CDR3 nucleotides read TGTGCCAGCTCACCTGACAACAGGGGGATGAAAGACTATGGCTACACCTTC. As protein: CASSPDNRGMKDYGYTF.

In its sample, this clone was seen once. The chain combines TRBV2 with TRBJ2-7, with D tentatively TRBD2 (5 bases). Trimming pared 4 bases from V and 3 bases from J, leaving 10 bases between. CDR3 length: 13 amino acids. CDR1 and CDR2 from the germline V gene are SNHLY and FYNNEI. In nucleotides, the CDR3 is TGTGCCAGCAGTGCCCTCCGGGACTACGAGCAGTACGTC. It yields the protein CASSALRDYEQYV.

This clone has just one count. The genes are TRBV3-1 (or the pseudogene TRBV3-2) and TRBJ2-5, with 9 bases aligning to TRBD1. Germline V CDR1 and CDR2: LGHDT, YNNKEL (reference sequence). The CDR3 is 15 amino acids. Losses at the gene ends were 1 base for V and 4 bases for J; bases not matched to a gene: 4. In DNA form, the CDR3 reads TGTGCCAGCAGCCAAGTGGGACAGGGTGGAGAGACCCAGTACTTC. It specifies CASSQVGQGGETQYF.

The rearrangement uses TRBV5-1 and TRBJ1-2; weak D call: TRBD1 (6 bases). CDR1 is SGHRS, CDR2 YFSETQ, per germline. The CDR3 loop spans 16 amino acids. Deletions cut 0 bases from V and 4 bases from J, with 16 bases between. The CDR3 DNA follows: TGCGCCAGCAGCTTGGCCTTTACAGGGAGTACCTATGGCTACACCTTC. Amino acid sequence: CASSLAFTGSTYGYTF.

This chain links TRBV6-1 with TRBJ1-2; TRBD1 is a possible D gene (6 bases). This CDR3 comprises 18 residues. Germline V gives CDR1 MNHNS, CDR2 SASEGT. V shed 0 bases and J shed 5 bases, with 22 bases lying between them. In DNA form, the CDR3 reads TGTGCCAGCAGTGAAGCGCAGGGGACACCGGACTGGTTTTATGGCTACACCTTC. This sequence encodes CASSEAQGTPDWFYGYTF.

This chain links TRBV19 with TRBJ2-7; TRBD1 matches at 11 bases. The length of the CDR3 is 14 residues. Germline CDR1 is LNHDA and CDR2 is SQIVND (reference sequence). V shed 3 bases and J 6 bases; nucleotides not matched to a gene: 4. The DNA of the CDR3 is TGTGCCAGTAGTATGACCGGGACAGGGGGCGAGCAGTACGTC. Translation gives CASSMTGTGGEQYV.

This clone has just one count. The rearrangement joins TRBV2 to TRBJ1-2; D is uncertain. Germline CDR1 is SNHLY and CDR2 is FYNNEI. Trimming cost V 2 bases and J 2 bases, with 9 bases left between them. The CDR3 length is 14 residues. CDR3 amino acids: CASSEFQTNYGYTF. CDR3 bases: TGTGCCAGCAGTGAATTTCAGACAAACTATGGCTACACCTTC.

V and J are TRBV6-5 and TRBJ1-5, with D unclear. V lost 6 bases and J lost 4, with 16 bases in between. The V gene's germline CDR1 is MNHEY and CDR2 SVGAGI. The CDR3 has 15 amino acids. The CDR3 coding sequence is TGTGCCAGCAGCGCTGCAGGCGCTATTAATCAGCCCCAGCATTTT. Its protein is CASSAAGAINQPQHF.

This clone occurred once. The gene calls are TRBV10-3 and TRBJ2-1; 11 nucleotides line up with TRBD2. Germline values: CDR1 ENHRY, CDR2 SYGVKD. Losses at the gene ends were 0 bases for V and 9 bases for J; bases not matched to a gene: 7. There are 16 residues in the CDR3. The CDR3 protein is CAISESTSGAAREQFF. The DNA for the CDR3 is TGTGCCATCAGTGAGTCGACTAGCGGGGCAGCACGTGAGCAGTTCTTC.

The CDR3 DNA sequence: TGCGCCAGCAGCTTGGGACAGGGGGCTCCTGGAAACACCATATATTTT. Translation gives CASSLGQGAPGNTIYF. The chain combines TRBV5-1 with TRBJ1-3, with TRBD1 identical over 10 bases. CDR1 and CDR2 from the germline V gene are SGHRS and YFSETQ. The junction had 2 bases not matched to a gene; V was cut back by 0 bases and J by 2 bases. The CDR3 totals 16 residues.

This chain uses TRBV6-5 with TRBJ2-3; no clear D. The CDR3 covers 13 residues. Germline V gives CDR1 MNHEY, CDR2 SVGAGI. The V gene lost 3 bases and the J gene lost 5 bases, with 9 bases spanning the gap. The CDR3 DNA sequence: TGTGCCAGCAGTTATGATGGAGAAGATACGCAGTATTTT. Residues: CASSYDGEDTQYF.

The V and J genes are TRBV11-2 and TRBJ2-1, with a weak D call TRBD2 (5 bases). The germline CDR1 and CDR2 sequences are SGHAT and FQNNGV. Trimming removed 8 bases at V and 0 bases at J, with 17 bases between. This CDR3 is 16 amino acids long. CDR3 in amino acids: CASQLMRVISYNEQFF. The CDR3 coding sequence is TGTGCCAGCCAGCTTATGAGGGTGATCTCCTACAATGAGCAGTTCTTC. Complete variable domain (other parts from reference TRBV11-2 and TRBJ2-1): EAGVAQSPRYKIIEKRQSVAFWCNPISGHATLYWYQQILGQGPKLLIQFQNNGVVDDSQLPKDRFSAERLKGVDSTLKIQPAKLEDSAVYLCASQLMRVISYNEQFFGPGTRLTVL.

This sequence joins TRBV6-1 and TRBJ1-2; D remains ambiguous. The length of the CDR3 is 14 residues. In germline, CDR1 is MNHNS, CDR2 SASEGT. Trimming removed 3 bases from V and 4 bases from J, with 12 bases in between. The DNA of the CDR3 is TGTGCCAGCAGTGACAAACAGAACACCTATGGCTACACCTTC. Translated, it gives CASSDKQNTYGYTF.

The chain has TRBV30 and TRBJ1-5; 9 bases line up with TRBD1. The CDR3 spans 14 residues. Germline CDR1 and CDR2: GTSNPN and SVGIG (reference sequence). V lost 5 bases to trimming and J lost 6 bases; unmatched junction nucleotides: 8. The CDR3 is CAWGTGTPGQPQHF. The CDR3 bases are TGTGCCTGGGGGACAGGGACCCCTGGTCAGCCCCAGCATTTT.

This clone was seen a handful of times. The chain has TRBV6-5 and TRBJ2-1, with 8 bases aligning to TRBD1. The trim removed 3 bases at V and 4 bases at J, leaving 8 bases unmatched. The germline CDR1 and CDR2 sequences are MNHEY and SVGAGI. The CDR3 is made up of 16 amino acids. The CDR3 DNA reads TGTGCCAGCAGTTATACGACAGGGGATTTTTACAATGAGCAGTTCTTC. Residues: CASSYTTGDFYNEQFF.

The chain is built from TRBV5-1 and TRBJ1-1; D is unresolved. Germline V lookup: CDR1 SGHRS, CDR2 YFSETQ. The CDR3 consists of 14 residues. V lost 8 bases to trimming and J lost 1 base, with 15 bases between them. The CDR3 coding sequence is TGCGCCAGTTTGGAAGGTCCGGGGAACACTGAAGCTTTCTTT. Translated: CASLEGPGNTEAFF.

The chain is built from TRBV2 and TRBJ2-2; 11 positions agree with TRBD2. V lost 6 bases, J lost 0 bases, and 3 bases stayed unmatched. Germline CDR1 is SNHLY and CDR2 is FYNNEI. The CDR3 runs to 16 residues. This chain's CDR3 is CASRLAGDPNTGELFF. The CDR3, as DNA: TGTGCCAGCAGACTAGCGGGGGATCCGAACACCGGGGAGCTGTTTTTT.

This chain connects TRBV7-2 to TRBJ1-5; D is undetermined. The CDR3 sequence is 15 residues long. In germline, CDR1 is SGHTA, CDR2 FQGNSA. V lost 1 base and J 8 bases, leaving 15 bases between the germline ends. The CDR3 DNA reads as TGTGCCAGCAGCTTAGGCCTTTACTCTCTTGAGCCCCAGCATTTT. It is translated as CASSLGLYSLEPQHF. Supplemented by reference TRBV7-2 and TRBJ1-5, the full variable domain reads GAGVSQSPSNKVTEKGKDVELRCDPISGHTALYWYRQSLGQGLEFLIYFQGNSAPDKSGLPSDRFSAERTGGSVSTLTIQRTQQEDSAVYLCASSLGLYSLEPQHFGDGTRLSIL.

The chain combines TRBV19 with TRBJ1-4, with a possible D match to TRBD1 (6 bases). This CDR3 has 15 residues. In germline, CDR1 is LNHDA, CDR2 SQIVND (reference sequence). V lost 2 bases and J lost 7, with 14 bases in between. The CDR3, as DNA: TGTGCCAGTAGTATAATGAACAGGGCGGGTGAAAAACTGTTTTTT. The encoded protein is CASSIMNRAGEKLFF.

V and J are TRBV6-6 and TRBJ2-5; D is perhaps TRBD2 (5 bases). Germline values: CDR1 MNHNY, CDR2 SVGAGI (reference sequence). This CDR3 is 12 amino acids long. V lost 3 bases, J lost 4 bases, and 6 bases lay in between. The CDR3 bases are TGTGCCAGCAGTTATCGGGGAGAGACCCAGTACTTC. Its protein product is CASSYRGETQYF.

This sequence joins TRBV6-5 and TRBJ1-5, with D possibly being TRBD1 (6 bases). This CDR3 is 15 amino acids long. The V gene's germline CDR1 is MNHEY and CDR2 SVGAGI. Trimming stripped 2 bases from V and 3 bases from J, with 11 bases between. CDR3 loop: CASSYPDRYNQPQHF. In DNA form, the CDR3 reads TGTGCCAGCAGTTACCCTGACAGGTACAATCAGCCCCAGCATTTT.

This chain joins TRBV11-2 and TRBJ1-6; 8 bases align to TRBD1. The CDR3 totals 15 residues. J lost 5 bases, V lost 5 bases, and 5 bases had no gene match. Germline CDR1 is SGHAT and CDR2 is FQNNGV. The CDR3 coding sequence is TGTGCCAGCAGCAGGGGACAGGTAGATAATTCACCCCTCCACTTT. This sequence encodes CASSRGQVDNSPLHF.

J is TRBJ2-7 and V is TRBV5-6, with a weak D call TRBD2 (5 bases). Germline CDR1 is SGHDT and CDR2 is YYEEEE. V was clipped by 1 base and J by 2 bases, with 16 bases between them. The CDR3 length is 16 residues. The CDR3 here is CASSLKGRAGAYEQYV. CDR3 DNA: TGTGCCAGCAGCTTGAAGGGCCGGGCCGGGGCCTACGAGCAGTACGTC.